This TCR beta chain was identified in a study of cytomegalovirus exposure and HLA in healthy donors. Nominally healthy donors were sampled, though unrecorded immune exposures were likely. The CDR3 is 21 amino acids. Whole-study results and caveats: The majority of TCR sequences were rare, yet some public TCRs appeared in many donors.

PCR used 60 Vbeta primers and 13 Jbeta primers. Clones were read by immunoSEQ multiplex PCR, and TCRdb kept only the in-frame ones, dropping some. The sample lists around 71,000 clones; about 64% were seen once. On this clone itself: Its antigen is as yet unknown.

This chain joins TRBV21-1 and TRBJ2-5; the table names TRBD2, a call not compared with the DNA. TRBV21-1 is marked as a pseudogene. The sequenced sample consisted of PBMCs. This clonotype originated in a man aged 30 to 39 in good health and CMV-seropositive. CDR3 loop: CASSNGWDRGLAGAGQETQYF. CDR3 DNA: TGTGCCAGCAGCAACGGTTGGGATAGGGGACTAGCGGGAGCGGGGCAAGAGACCCAGTACTTC.